This passage covers 15 T cell receptor beta chains from one sample sequenced in a study of quantifying T cell responses using KT2 cells. Study information: cDNA was made from DNase-treated RNA using alpha and beta constant primers.

The cDNA 3' end received a ligated oligonucleotide with a UMI. An equimolar mix of RC1.1 and RC1.2 primed the beta chain across TRBC1 and TRBC2. TCRdb passed the UMI-ligation and nested PCR reads through MiXCR, listing each CDR3 protein once. The sample carries tens of thousands of distinct CDR3 sequences, 6% to 8% recorded once. The sequencing sample was made of PBMCs spiked with cells of the T cell clone KT2. Receptor source: a human donor.

This clonotype was seen a few times. V is TRBV14 and J is TRBJ1-1; D gene uncertain. Germline V gives CDR1 SGHDN, CDR2 FVKESK. CDR3 length equals 13 residues. V was cut by 8 bases and J by 1 base, with 11 bases left in between. CDR3 in amino acids: CASGRQANTEAFF. CDR3 nucleotide sequence: TGTGCCAGCGGACGGCAAGCGAACACTGAAGCTTTCTTT. Filled out from reference TRBV14 and TRBJ1-1, the complete variable domain reads EAGVTQFPSHSVIEKGQTVTLRCDPISGHDNLYWYRRVMGKEIKFLLHFVKESKQDESGMPNNRFLAERTGGTYSTLKVQPAELEDSGVYFCASGRQANTEAFFGQGTRLTVV.

This clonotype was counted ten times or more. The gene calls are TRBV29-1 and TRBJ2-3; 14 bases agree with TRBD2. Germline CDR1 and CDR2: SQVTM and ANQGSEA. J lost 8 bases, V lost 6 bases, and 4 bases had no gene match. CDR3 size: 13 residues. The DNA of the CDR3 is TGCAGCGTGACTAGCGGGGGGGCCTCTACGCAGTATTTT. It translates to CSVTSGGASTQYF.

Judged by abundance, this clonotype is medium-sized. The rearrangement joins TRBV20-1 to TRBJ2-7; D tentatively fits TRBD1 or TRBD2 (5 bases each). Germline CDR1 and CDR2: DFQATT and SNEGSKA (reference sequence). The germline V and J ends were trimmed by 0 bases and 3 bases, with 12 bases remaining between them. The CDR3 extends over 14 amino acids. CDR3 in DNA: TGCAGTGCTAGAGAGACAGAGGGAAACTACGAGCAGTACTTC. It codes for CSARETEGNYEQYF.

The table lists this clonotype with many counts. The chain carries TRBV5-6 and TRBJ1-1; no definite D call. V gave up 0 bases and J gave up 14 bases, with 20 bases separating them. The germline gives CDR1 SGHDT, CDR2 YYEEEE. This CDR3 has 14 amino acids. The CDR3 DNA reads as TGTGCCAGCAGCTTGGGGAGATGGGGTGCTGATGGATTCTTT. Translation gives CASSLGRWGADGFF.

Ten or more counts support this clonotype. The rearrangement uses TRBV24-1 and TRBJ1-5; 7 nucleotides align to TRBD1. CDR1 and CDR2 (germline): KGHDR, SFDVKD. This CDR3 region has 16 residues. J lost 7 bases, V lost 6 bases, and 14 bases had no gene match. The CDR3 coding sequence is TGTGCCACCAGTCCAACACGGGGGGCGACAGGGCAGCCCCAGCATTTT. It translates to CATSPTRGATGQPQHF.

In this sample, this clonotype turned up a few times. This chain connects TRBV6-1 to TRBJ2-7; 9 bases agree with TRBD2. Looked up from germline, CDR1 is MNHNS and CDR2 is SASEGT. This CDR3 is 17 amino acids long. V lost 1 base, J lost 6 bases, and 13 bases stayed unmatched. The CDR3 DNA reads TGTGCCAGCAGTGAAGATTTTTGGCGGGGGGGCCAGAGCGAGCAGTACTTC. Amino acid sequence: CASSEDFWRGGQSEQYF.

This clonotype appeared many times. J is TRBJ2-3 and V is TRBV29-1; possibly TRBD1 or TRBD2 for D (5 bases each). The CDR3 totals 14 residues. Germline V gives CDR1 SQVTM, CDR2 ANQGSEA. Deletions cut 4 bases from V and 4 bases from J, with 15 bases between. The CDR3 region is CSVGDGIRPDTQYF. Here the CDR3 DNA reads TGCAGCGTTGGGGACGGAATCCGGCCAGATACGCAGTATTTT.

This clonotype was detected many times. The chain carries TRBV5-1 and TRBJ1-1; D is perhaps TRBD1 (5 bases). From germline, CDR1 is SGHRS and CDR2 YFSETQ. CDR3 size: 16 residues. Trimming pared 4 bases from V and 3 bases from J, leaving 19 bases between. The CDR3 region has the DNA TGCGCCAGCAGCCCCCTCCTCAGGTTGGGGGACACTGAAGCTTTCTTT. Translated, it gives CASSPLLRLGDTEAFF.

This clonotype has a handful of counts. The chain employs TRBV2 and TRBJ2-1; the D gene is possibly TRBD1 (5 bases). This CDR3 spans 17 amino acids. V was trimmed by 3 bases and J by 8 bases, leaving 23 bases between them. CDR1 SNHLY and CDR2 FYNNEI come from the germline V gene. The CDR3 loop reads CASSDTLQGKVFDEQFF. The CDR3 DNA follows: TGTGCCAGCAGTGACACCCTCCAGGGAAAGGTTTTCGATGAGCAGTTCTTC. The variable domain in full, completed from reference TRBV2 and TRBJ2-1, reads EPEVTQTPSHQVTQMGQEVILRCVPISNHLYFYWYRQILGQKVEFLVSFYNNEISEKSEIFDDQFSVERPDGSNFTLKIRSTKLEDSAMYFCASSDTLQGKVFDEQFFGPGTRLTVL.

This rearrangement joins TRBV4-2 to TRBJ2-1, with 7 positions matching TRBD1. This CDR3 comprises 16 residues. V was pared by 2 bases and J by 2 bases, with 6 bases of the junction left unmatched. Looked up from germline, CDR1 is LGHNA and CDR2 is YNFKEQ. Here the CDR3 DNA reads TGTGCCAGCAGCCAATTTACAGGGGAACCCTACAATGAGCAGTTCTTC. This gives the protein CASSQFTGEPYNEQFF.

By frequency in the sample, this clonotype is medium-sized. The gene calls are TRBV7-6 and TRBJ2-2; D uncertain. The CDR3 has 13 amino acids. Trimming removed 3 bases at V and 4 bases at J, with 6 bases between. CDR1 SGHVS and CDR2 FNYEAQ come from the germline V gene. CDR3 amino acids: CASSFRRTGELFF. The CDR3 DNA follows: TGTGCCAGCAGCTTCAGACGCACCGGGGAGCTGTTTTTT.

Only a few counts were recorded for this clonotype. The chain joins TRBV30 to TRBJ1-2; a weak D match, TRBD1 (6 bases). Germline lookup yields CDR1 GTSNPN and CDR2 SVGIG (reference sequence). V was shortened by 0 bases and J by 4 bases, with 6 bases between the two germline ends. The CDR3 covers 12 residues. The CDR3 region has the DNA TGTGCCTGGAGTGTAGGGGGCTATGGCTACACCTTC. Its protein is CAWSVGGYGYTF.

There are many counts of this clonotype. This sequence joins TRBV11-2 and TRBJ2-1; TRBD1 aligns across 7 bases. Per the germline V gene, CDR1 is SGHAT and CDR2 is FQNNGV. This CDR3 is 16 amino acids long. Germline trimming cut 4 bases from V and 0 bases from J; bases unmatched to any gene: 6. This CDR3 is CASSSNQGDSYNEQFF. For the CDR3, the DNA is TGTGCCAGCAGCTCAAACCAGGGGGACTCCTACAATGAGCAGTTCTTC.

This chain joins TRBV12-3 or TRBV12-4 and TRBJ1-2, with D possibly being TRBD1 (5 bases). The CDR3 has 18 residues. Trimming left V 7 bases short and J 2 bases short, with 26 bases between. The chain's CDR3 is CASTGESRDPQPNYGYTF. The CDR3 DNA reads as TGTGCCAGCACGGGAGAGAGCCGGGACCCCCAACCGAACTATGGCTACACCTTC.

The table lists this clonotype with many counts. This sequence joins TRBV7-2 and TRBJ1-5; tentative D call: TRBD1 (5 bases). Trimming took 5 bases from V and 1 from J, leaving 12 bases between them. Germline assignment: CDR1 SGHTA and CDR2 FQGNSA. This CDR3 contains 15 residues. CDR3 nucleotides: TGTGCCAGCAGCCCCGGGGCTGACAGCAATCAGCCCCAGCATTTT. Translation: CASSPGADSNQPQHF.